This TCR beta chain was sequenced in a study of breast tumors, draining lymph nodes, adjacent tissues. One entry per CDR3 protein results from TCRdb running MiXCR on the multiplex PCR reads. The repertoire consists of roughly 14,000 distinct CDR3 sequences, with 45% to 60% occurring once and the leading ten covering roughly 27%. This clonotype was seen many times. As yet, its antigen is unknown. A much larger clone lies one base from this, so it may be a read error. Study conclusions and caveats: Compared with lymph nodes, tumors were less diverse; compared with nontumor tissue, more. Tumor T cell lymph node origin was a supported hypothesis, not proven. Findings are consistent with lymph node origin and intratumoral expansion of most tumor T cells.

The CDR3 consists of 15 residues. Germline CDR1 and CDR2: DFQATT and SNEGSKA (reference sequence). The chain employs TRBV20-1 and TRBJ2-7, with TRBD1 matching over 7 bases. The origin of this receptor is a female donor with breast cancer. Some clones in this sample may be carry-over from other donors' samples. The sample consisted of tumor-adjacent breast tissue. CDR3 nucleotide sequence: TGCAGCGTTCACTTACCGGGACAGTCGACCTACGAGCAGTACTTC. As protein: CSVHLPGQSTYEQYF.